These T cell receptor beta chains were read from a single sample in a study of T-cell reconstitution after alpha-beta-depleted transplantation in children. MiXCR, run by TCRdb on the PCR reads, gives a single entry per CDR3 protein. The repertoire holds about 440,000 distinct CDR3 sequences, with 43% as singletons. The specimen comprised PBMCs, sampled before TCRalphabeta/CD19-depleted stem cell transplant. The receptors originated from a girl aged 2-10 years with aplastic anemia, due to receive a stem cell transplant. CDR3s include the opening cysteine and the closing phenylalanine or tryptophan. A D gene is named only where the DNA matches it firmly. A row's size may be missing; if present it is once, few, many or a size class.

v_gene	j_gene	abundance	len	d_gene	CDR3aa	CDR3nt
TRBV4-1	TRBJ2-1	NA	20	TRBD2	CASSRGLAGDFGVGVHEQFF	TGCGCCAGCAGCCGGGGACTAGCGGGAGATTTTGGCGTCGGAGTCCATGAGCAGTTCTTC
TRBV20-1	TRBJ2-7	NA	13	TRBD1	CSAPRGKAYEQYF	TGCAGTGCTCCCAGGGGGAAAGCCTACGAGCAGTACTTC
TRBV20-1	TRBJ2-3	NA	14	TRBD2	CSAWSRGGADTQYF	TGCAGTGCCTGGTCGCGGGGGGGCGCGGATACGCAGTATTTT
TRBV6-5	TRBJ2-7	few	15	TRBD1	CASSYRPGQLYEQYF	TGTGCCAGCAGTTACCGTCCGGGACAGCTCTACGAGCAGTACTTC
TRBV5-1	TRBJ2-7	many	15	TRBD1	CASSLAGQGIGEQYF	TGCGCCAGCAGCTTGGCGGGACAGGGAATCGGCGAGCAGTACTTC
TRBV2	TRBJ2-3	many	15	NA	CASSTTPSITDTQYF	TGTGCCAGCAGCACTACTCCCTCCATTACAGATACGCAGTATTTT
TRBV10-3	TRBJ2-7	NA	16	NA	CATFSREGTSTYEQYF	TGTGCCACCTTCTCCCGAGAGGGGACTTCCACCTACGAGCAGTACTTC
TRBV20-1	TRBJ2-1	NA	16	NA	CSARDLGGPLYNEQFF	TGCAGTGCTAGAGATTTAGGGGGGCCCCTCTACAATGAGCAGTTCTTC
TRBV29-1	TRBJ1-3	many	13	NA	CSPRPTSGNTIYF	TGCAGCCCGAGACCGACCTCTGGAAACACCATATATTTT
TRBV6-5	TRBJ2-1	once	12	NA	CASSYRAGEQFF	TGTGCCAGCAGTTACAGGGCGGGGGAGCAGTTCTTC
TRBV5-6	TRBJ2-2	few	14	NA	CASSLGPITGELFF	TGTGCCAGCAGCTTGGGGCCGATCACCGGGGAGCTGTTTTTT
TRBV20-1	TRBJ1-3	NA	15	NA	CSAKIPGIPGNTIYF	TGCAGTGCTAAAATCCCAGGGATCCCTGGAAACACCATATATTTT
TRBV7-2	TRBJ2-1	NA	14	TRBD2	CASSLIYAGEKQFF	TGTGCCAGCAGCTTAATTTATGCGGGGGAAAAGCAGTTCTTC
TRBV6-6	TRBJ1-1	NA	13	NA	CASQKVMNTEAFF	TGTGCCAGCCAGAAGGTGATGAACACTGAAGCTTTCTTT
TRBV6-5	TRBJ2-1	few	14	NA	CASSYMSPNNEQFF	TGTGCCAGCAGTTACATGAGTCCTAACAATGAGCAGTTCTTC
TRBV20-1	TRBJ2-3	few	13	NA	CSARGGGADTQYF	TGCAGTGCTAGAGGTGGGGGGGCGGATACGCAGTATTTT
TRBV7-9	TRBJ2-1	many	15	TRBD2	CASSGLAGGANEQFF	TGTGCCAGCAGCGGACTAGCGGGAGGAGCGAATGAGCAGTTCTTC
TRBV20-1	TRBJ2-2	NA	13	TRBD2	CSASGRATGELFF	TGCAGTGCTAGCGGGAGGGCGACCGGGGAGCTGTTTTTT
TRBV5-1	TRBJ1-1	once	13	NA	CASSLEGKAEAFF	TGCGCCAGCAGCTTGGAAGGGAAGGCTGAAGCTTTCTTT
TRBV20-1	TRBJ2-2	few	16	TRBD2	CSASSSGGVNTGELFF	TGCAGTGCTAGTAGTAGCGGGGGCGTTAACACCGGGGAGCTGTTTTTT
TRBV11-2	TRBJ2-5	NA	18	TRBD1	CASSFPPTGTGDLKTQYF	TGTGCCAGCAGCTTTCCTCCGACGGGGACAGGGGATTTAAAGACCCAGTACTTC
TRBV20-1	TRBJ2-5	NA	12	NA	CSAPREWETQYF	TGCAGTGCTCCGCGGGAATGGGAGACCCAGTACTTC
TRBV2	TRBJ2-7	many	14	TRBD2	CASSLLAVSGEQYF	TGTGCCAGCAGCCTACTAGCGGTGTCGGGGGAGCAGTACTTC
TRBV12-3/TRBV12-4	TRBJ2-5	many	14	NA	CASSWVDAQETQYF	TGTGCCAGCAGTTGGGTAGACGCACAAGAGACCCAGTACTTC
TRBV7-9	TRBJ2-1	many	15	NA	CASSFDGGSYNEQFF	TGTGCCAGCAGCTTTGACGGGGGCTCCTACAATGAGCAGTTCTTC
TRBV6-5	TRBJ2-3	once	14	NA	CASSYSRGTDTQYF	TGTGCCAGCAGTTATAGCCGAGGCACAGATACGCAGTATTTT
TRBV13	TRBJ2-6	NA	19	NA	CASSSNPIRGEAGANVLTF	TGTGCCAGCAGCTCTAACCCCATCAGGGGAGAGGCTGGGGCCAACGTCCTGACTTTC
TRBV5-1	TRBJ1-1	NA	20	NA	CASSLGRGRGIGGMNTEAFF	TGCGCCAGCAGCTTGGGCCGTGGTCGCGGTATAGGAGGCATGAACACTGAAGCTTTCTTT
TRBV13	TRBJ2-5	few	14	NA	CASSLGQAGSPQYF	TGTGCCAGCAGCTTAGGCCAAGCCGGTAGTCCCCAGTACTTC
TRBV12-3/TRBV12-4	TRBJ2-1	NA	11	NA	CASSAPGQQFF	TGTGCCAGCAGTGCACCCGGGCAGCAGTTCTTC
TRBV5-1	TRBJ2-7	NA	14	NA	CASSWMTSPHEQYF	TGCGCCAGCAGCTGGATGACTAGTCCCCACGAGCAGTACTTC
TRBV7-9	TRBJ2-1	NA	16	TRBD2	CASSAQGLAGFNEQFF	TGTGCCAGCAGCGCACAGGGACTAGCGGGCTTCAATGAGCAGTTCTTC
TRBV28	TRBJ1-5	NA	15	NA	CASSFGGPGNQPQHF	TGTGCCAGCAGTTTCGGGGGTCCCGGCAATCAGCCCCAGCATTTT
TRBV29-1	TRBJ2-4	many	10	NA	CSALEVIQYF	TGCAGCGCCCTAGAGGTAATTCAGTACTTC
TRBV18	TRBJ2-2	many	17	TRBD2	CASSPRNSGRNNGELFF	TGTGCCAGCTCACCTCGGAATAGCGGGAGGAATAACGGGGAGCTGTTTTTT
TRBV9	TRBJ2-1	NA	15	TRBD1	CASSEGQGSYNEQFF	TGTGCCAGCAGCGAAGGACAGGGCTCCTACAATGAGCAGTTCTTC
TRBV7-8	TRBJ2-7	NA	15	NA	CASSSSEDGIYEQYF	TGTGCCAGCAGCTCGAGCGAAGATGGGATCTACGAGCAGTACTTC
TRBV5-1	TRBJ2-7	NA	12	TRBD1	CASGDRAYEQYF	TGCGCCAGCGGTGACAGGGCTTACGAGCAGTACTTC
TRBV10-3	TRBJ2-4	NA	14	NA	CAIRADTAKNIQYF	TGTGCCATCAGAGCGGATACAGCCAAAAACATTCAGTACTTC
TRBV5-4	TRBJ1-1	NA	12	NA	CASRGGSTEAFF	TGTGCCAGCAGGGGAGGATCCACTGAAGCTTTCTTT
TRBV12-5	TRBJ2-7	NA	19	NA	CASDLGALSSWGWYDEQYF	TGTGCTAGTGACCTTGGGGCCCTTTCCAGCTGGGGATGGTACGACGAGCAGTACTTC
TRBV5-1	TRBJ2-2	many	15	NA	CASSFRGGNTGELFF	TGCGCCAGCAGCTTTCGGGGCGGTAACACCGGGGAGCTGTTTTTT
TRBV4-1	TRBJ2-7	NA	15	TRBD2	CASSQEATSDYEQYF	TGCGCCAGCAGCCAGGAAGCAACTAGCGACTACGAGCAGTACTTC
TRBV12-3/TRBV12-4	TRBJ2-7	NA	13	NA	CASSERVAYEQYF	TGTGCCAGCAGCGAACGGGTCGCCTACGAGCAGTACTTC
TRBV20-1	TRBJ2-5	NA	15	NA	CSARDRTGTQETQYF	TGCAGTGCTAGAGATCGAACGGGGACCCAAGAGACCCAGTACTTC
TRBV7-2	TRBJ2-3	NA	16	TRBD2	CASSLTSGGAGDTQYF	TGTGCCAGCAGCTTAACTAGCGGGGGGGCCGGAGATACGCAGTATTTT
TRBV5-1	TRBJ2-1	NA	17	TRBD2	CASSPEGRGLAGNEQFF	TGCGCCAGCAGCCCCGAAGGTCGGGGTCTAGCGGGCAATGAGCAGTTCTTC
TRBV20-1	TRBJ2-1	NA	14	NA	CSARDFLAVDEHFF	TGCAGTGCTAGAGATTTCCTAGCCGTCGATGAGCATTTCTTC
TRBV5-4	TRBJ2-3	NA	15	NA	CASSPVVAGRDTQYF	TGTGCCAGCAGCCCGGTTGTGGCGGGGAGAGATACGCAGTATTTT
TRBV12-3/TRBV12-4	TRBJ2-1	few	14	TRBD2	CASTKASGIAEQFF	TGTGCCAGCACCAAGGCTAGCGGGATTGCTGAGCAGTTCTTC
TRBV20-1	TRBJ2-5	once	16	TRBD2	CSASPILAGVVETQYF	TGCAGTGCTAGCCCTATACTAGCGGGAGTCGTTGAGACCCAGTACTTC
TRBV20-1	TRBJ1-1	few	15	TRBD1	CSARGLQGALTEAFF	TGCAGTGCTCGAGGTTTACAGGGGGCTCTCACTGAAGCTTTCTTT
TRBV29-1	TRBJ2-3	many	14	NA	CSAEEWGGLDTQYF	TGCAGCGCCGAGGAGTGGGGGGGCCTAGATACGCAGTATTTT